This T cell receptor (beta chain) came from a study of high-grade serous ovarian cancer treatment subgroups. Turning to the study itself: On average, around 15,000 reads and about 6,800 unique TCR beta rearrangements were obtained per sample.

The tumor samples were collected prior to definitive surgery or chemotherapy. Overall study results and limits: The analyses considered CDR3 and ignored CDR1 and CDR2. Different patients shared almost no repertoire; same-patient tumors shared roughly 0.1 to 0.8. TCR clonal relatedness correlated positively with neoantigen level.

Comments on this clone: Its target is not known.

Assay: immunoSEQ multiplex PCR; the TCRdb copy retains only in-frame clones and omits some. Here the sample spans over 2,500 clones, 80% being singletons. The CDR3 is 15 residues long. The germline V gene has CDR1 SGHVS and CDR2 FQNEAQ. V was clipped by 3 bases and J by 5 bases, with 16 bases between them. Source material: tumor tissue. The chain combines TRBV7-8 with TRBJ2-5, with unresolved D. The clonotype comes from a human donor with high-grade serous ovarian cancer. CDR3 sequence: CASSFRSTPTETQYF. DNA of the CDR3: TGTGCCAGCAGCTTTCGTTCTACCCCAACGGAGACCCAGTACTTC.